The entry below gives a single T cell receptor (beta chain) sequence along with its context. TCR beta CDR3 regions were amplified from RNA. In the first-round RT-PCR of the TCR CDR3, the HTBI primer set was used. TCRdb reanalysed the multiplex PCR reads using MiXCR and keeps one entry per CDR3 protein. The sample lists roughly 280,000 distinct CDR3 sequences; roughly 20% were seen once. The data were taken from a study of T cells in Graves' hyperthyroidism and ophthalmopathy. Trimming cost V 5 bases and J 12 bases; bases outside gene matches: 11. CDR1 MDHEN and CDR2 SYDVKM come from the germline V gene. The CDR3 extends over 15 amino acids.

The rearrangement links TRBV28 to TRBJ2-1, with TRBD2 identical over 12 bases. The source of this sequence is a man under 40 with Graves' ophthalmopathy. The sample comprised blood. The CDR3 DNA is TGTGCCAGCAGTGGGCTAGCGGGAGGGCTGCAGGGGCAGTTCTTC. The encoded protein is CASSGLAGGLQGQFF.